The source of this T cell receptor (beta chain) is a study of CD8 T cells in ankylosing spondylitis. General study points: A motif of 7 to 9 highly homologous TCR beta variants was seen as apparently characteristic of ankylosing spondylitis blood. The authors reported significant enrichment of disease-linked clones in matched ankylosing spondylitis synovial fluid.

The germline CDR1 and CDR2 sequences are LGHNA and YSLEER. The CDR3 contains 16 residues. V lost 4 bases and J 1 base, leaving 11 bases between the germline ends. A word on this clonotype: As yet, its antigen is unknown.

Making the TCR beta libraries involved quantitative 5'-RACE with molecular barcodes. TCRdb fed the 5' RACE reads into MiXCR, producing one record per CDR3 protein. The sample has about 400,000 distinct CDR3 sequences, about 22% seen once. The chain employs TRBV4-3 and TRBJ2-6, with D unclear. This receptor was identified in a male donor with ankylosing spondylitis. The material sequenced was blood, either unsorted or a sorted T cell fraction (not recorded which). CDR3 sequence (DNA): TGCGCCAGCAGCCCCAAACAAGCATCTGGGGCCAACGTCCTGACTTTC. Translation: CASSPKQASGANVLTF.